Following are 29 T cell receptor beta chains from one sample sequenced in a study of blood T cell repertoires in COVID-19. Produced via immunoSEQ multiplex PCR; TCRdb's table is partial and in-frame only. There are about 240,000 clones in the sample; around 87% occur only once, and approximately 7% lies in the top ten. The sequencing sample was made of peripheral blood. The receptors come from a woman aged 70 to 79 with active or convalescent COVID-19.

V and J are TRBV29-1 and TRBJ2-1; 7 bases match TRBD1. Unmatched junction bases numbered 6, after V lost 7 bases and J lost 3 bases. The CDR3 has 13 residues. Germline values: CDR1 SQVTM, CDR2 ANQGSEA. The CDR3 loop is CSAGQAVYNEQFF. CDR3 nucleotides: TGCAGCGCCGGACAGGCCGTCTACAATGAGCAGTTCTTC.

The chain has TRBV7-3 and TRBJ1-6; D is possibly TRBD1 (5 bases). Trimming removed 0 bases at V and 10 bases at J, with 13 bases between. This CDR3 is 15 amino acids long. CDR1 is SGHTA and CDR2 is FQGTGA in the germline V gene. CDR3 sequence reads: CASSLTGREDSPLHF. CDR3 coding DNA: TGTGCCAGCAGCTTAACGGGCAGGGAGGACTCACCCCTCCACTTT.

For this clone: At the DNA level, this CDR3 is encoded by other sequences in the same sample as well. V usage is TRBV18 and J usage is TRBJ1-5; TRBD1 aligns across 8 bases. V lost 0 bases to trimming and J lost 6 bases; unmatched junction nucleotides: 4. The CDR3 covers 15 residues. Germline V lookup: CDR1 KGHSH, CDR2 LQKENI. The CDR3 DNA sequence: TGTGCCAGCTCACCACCTGGACAGGGAGGTCAGCCCCAGCATTTT. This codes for CASSPPGQGGQPQHF.

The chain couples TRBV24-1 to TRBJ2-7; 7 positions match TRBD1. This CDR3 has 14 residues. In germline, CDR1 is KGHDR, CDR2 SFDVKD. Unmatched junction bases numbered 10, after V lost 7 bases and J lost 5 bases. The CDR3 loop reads CATSDGDRVDEQYF. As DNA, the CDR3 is TGTGCCACCAGCGACGGAGACAGGGTCGACGAGCAGTACTTC.

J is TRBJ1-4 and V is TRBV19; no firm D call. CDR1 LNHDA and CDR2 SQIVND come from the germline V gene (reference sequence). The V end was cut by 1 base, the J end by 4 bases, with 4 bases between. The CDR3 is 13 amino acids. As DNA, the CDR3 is TGTGCCAGTAGTATAGTTCTTAATGAAAAACTGTTTTTT. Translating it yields CASSIVLNEKLFF.

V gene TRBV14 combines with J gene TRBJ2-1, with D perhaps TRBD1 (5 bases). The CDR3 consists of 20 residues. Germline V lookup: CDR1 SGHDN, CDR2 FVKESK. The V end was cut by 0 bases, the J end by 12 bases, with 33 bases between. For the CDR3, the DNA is TGTGCCAGCAGCCAAGAAGGCGGTCAGGGCCGAGTGATGAGTGTGGAAGGGCAGTTCTTC. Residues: CASSQEGGQGRVMSVEGQFF. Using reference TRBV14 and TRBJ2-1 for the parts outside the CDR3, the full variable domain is EAGVTQFPSHSVIEKGQTVTLRCDPISGHDNLYWYRRVMGKEIKFLLHFVKESKQDESGMPNNRFLAERTGGTYSTLKVQPAELEDSGVYFCASSQEGGQGRVMSVEGQFFGPGTRLTVL.

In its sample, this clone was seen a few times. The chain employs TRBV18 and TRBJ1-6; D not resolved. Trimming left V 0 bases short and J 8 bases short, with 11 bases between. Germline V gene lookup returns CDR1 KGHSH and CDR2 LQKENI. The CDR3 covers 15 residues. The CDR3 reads CASSPPYNRYSPLHF. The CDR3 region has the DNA TGTGCCAGCTCACCACCCTATAATCGGTATTCACCCCTCCACTTT.

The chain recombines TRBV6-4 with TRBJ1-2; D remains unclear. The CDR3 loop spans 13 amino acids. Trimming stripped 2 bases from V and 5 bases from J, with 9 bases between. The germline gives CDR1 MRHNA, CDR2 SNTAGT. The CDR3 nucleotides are TGTGCCAGCAGTGACGTAGGAGGATATGGCTACACCTTC. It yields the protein CASSDVGGYGYTF.

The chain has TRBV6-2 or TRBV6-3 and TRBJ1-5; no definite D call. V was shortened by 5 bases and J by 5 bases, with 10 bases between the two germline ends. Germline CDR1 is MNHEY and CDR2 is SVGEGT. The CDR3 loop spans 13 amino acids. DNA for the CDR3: TGTGCCAGCAGTCCCCAAGCTCATCAGCCCCAGCATTTT. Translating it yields CASSPQAHQPQHF.

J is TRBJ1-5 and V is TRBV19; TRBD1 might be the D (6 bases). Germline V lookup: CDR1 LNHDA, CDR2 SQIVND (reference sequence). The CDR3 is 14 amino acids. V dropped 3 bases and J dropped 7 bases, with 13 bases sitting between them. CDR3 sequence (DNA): TGTGCCAGTAGTATGAGTGACAGGAGACAGCCCCAGCATTTT. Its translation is CASSMSDRRQPQHF.

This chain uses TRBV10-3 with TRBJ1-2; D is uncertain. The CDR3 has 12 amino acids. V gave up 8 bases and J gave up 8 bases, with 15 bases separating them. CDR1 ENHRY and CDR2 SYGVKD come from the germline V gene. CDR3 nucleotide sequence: TGTGCCATCCGGAGGAACATCGAAGGCTACACCTTC. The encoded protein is CAIRRNIEGYTF.

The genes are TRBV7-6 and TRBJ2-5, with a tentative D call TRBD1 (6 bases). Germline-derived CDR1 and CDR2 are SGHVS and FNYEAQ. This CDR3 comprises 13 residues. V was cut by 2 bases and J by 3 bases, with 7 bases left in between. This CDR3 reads CASSLRTEETQYF. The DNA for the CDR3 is TGTGCCAGCAGCTTACGGACAGAAGAGACCCAGTACTTC. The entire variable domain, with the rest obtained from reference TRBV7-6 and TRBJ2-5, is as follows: GAGVSQSPRYKVTKRGQDVALRCDPISGHVSLYWYRQALGQGPEFLTYFNYEAQQDKSGLPNDRFSAERPEGSISTLTIQRTEQRDSAMYRCASSLRTEETQYFGPGTRLLVL.

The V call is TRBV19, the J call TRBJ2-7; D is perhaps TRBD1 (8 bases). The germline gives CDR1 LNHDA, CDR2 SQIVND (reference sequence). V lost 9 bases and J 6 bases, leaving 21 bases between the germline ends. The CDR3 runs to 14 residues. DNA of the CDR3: TGTGCCAGCAGGATCGGGACAGGCGGGGGCGAGCAGTACTTC. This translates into CASRIGTGGGEQYF. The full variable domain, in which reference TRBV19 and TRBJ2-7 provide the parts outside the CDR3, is DGGITQSPKYLFRKEGQNVTLSCEQNLNHDAMYWYRQDPGQGLRLIYYSQIVNDFQKGDIAEGYSVSREKKESFPLTVTSAQKNPTAFYLCASRIGTGGGEQYFGPGTRLTVT.

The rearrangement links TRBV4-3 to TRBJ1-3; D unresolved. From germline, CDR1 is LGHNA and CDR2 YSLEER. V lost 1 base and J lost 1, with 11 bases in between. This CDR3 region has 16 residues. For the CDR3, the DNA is TGCGCCAGCAGCCAAGTATCGGGGTGGTCTGGAAACACCATATATTTT. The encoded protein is CASSQVSGWSGNTIYF.

CDR3 coding DNA: TGTGCCAGCTCTCCCCGAGACAGACGTACCTACAATGAGCAGTTCTTC. It translates to CASSPRDRRTYNEQFF. The gene calls are TRBV18 and TRBJ2-1; D is perhaps TRBD1 (5 bases). This CDR3 comprises 16 residues. Germline V CDR1 and CDR2: KGHSH, LQKENI. V lost 6 bases, J lost 2 bases, and 17 bases lay in between.

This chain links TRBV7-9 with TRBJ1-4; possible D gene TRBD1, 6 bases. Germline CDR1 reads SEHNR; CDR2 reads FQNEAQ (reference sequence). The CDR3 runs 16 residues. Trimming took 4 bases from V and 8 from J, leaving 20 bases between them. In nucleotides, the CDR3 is TGTGCCAGCAGCTCCTCTCCGGGGGGCGCGGGAGAAAAACTGTTTTTT. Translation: CASSSSPGGAGEKLFF. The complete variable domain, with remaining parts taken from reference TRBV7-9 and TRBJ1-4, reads DTGVSQNPRHKITKRGQNVTFRCDPISEHNRLYWYRQTLGQGPEFLTYFQNEAQLEKSRLLSDRFSAERPKGSFSTLEIQRTEQGDSAMYLCASSSSPGGAGEKLFFGSGTQLSVL.

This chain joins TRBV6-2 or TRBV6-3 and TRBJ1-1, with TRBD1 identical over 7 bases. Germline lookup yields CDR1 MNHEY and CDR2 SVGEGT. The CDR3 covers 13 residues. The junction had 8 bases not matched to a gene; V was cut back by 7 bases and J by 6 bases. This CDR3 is CASIPIQGSEAFF. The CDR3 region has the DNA TGTGCCAGCATCCCCATACAGGGGTCTGAAGCTTTCTTT.

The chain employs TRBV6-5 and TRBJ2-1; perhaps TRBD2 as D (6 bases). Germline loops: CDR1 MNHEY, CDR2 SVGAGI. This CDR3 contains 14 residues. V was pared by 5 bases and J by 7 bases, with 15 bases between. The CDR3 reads CASSIRDSRNEQFF. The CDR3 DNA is TGTGCCAGCAGTATCCGGGACTCTCGGAATGAGCAGTTCTTC.

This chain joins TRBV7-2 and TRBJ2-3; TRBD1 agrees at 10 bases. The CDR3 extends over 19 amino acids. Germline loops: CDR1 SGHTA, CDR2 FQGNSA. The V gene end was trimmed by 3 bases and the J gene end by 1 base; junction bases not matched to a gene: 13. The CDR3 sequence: CASSLETGGTREGTDTQYF. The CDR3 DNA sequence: TGTGCCAGCAGCTTGGAGACAGGGGGCACACGCGAGGGCACAGATACGCAGTATTTT.

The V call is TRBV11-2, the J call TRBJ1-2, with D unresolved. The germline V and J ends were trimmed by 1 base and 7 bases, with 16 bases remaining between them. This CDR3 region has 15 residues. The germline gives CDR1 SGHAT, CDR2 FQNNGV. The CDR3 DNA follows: TGTGCCAGCAGCTTAGCCAAGGTCCTCCCGGGTGGCTACACCTTC. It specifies CASSLAKVLPGGYTF.

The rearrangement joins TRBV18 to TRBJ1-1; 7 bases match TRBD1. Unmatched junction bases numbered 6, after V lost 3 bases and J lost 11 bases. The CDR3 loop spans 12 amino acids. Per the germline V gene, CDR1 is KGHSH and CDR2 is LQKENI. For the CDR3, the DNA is TGTGCCAGCTCACCGACAGGGAAATTGGCTTTCTTT. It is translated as CASSPTGKLAFF.

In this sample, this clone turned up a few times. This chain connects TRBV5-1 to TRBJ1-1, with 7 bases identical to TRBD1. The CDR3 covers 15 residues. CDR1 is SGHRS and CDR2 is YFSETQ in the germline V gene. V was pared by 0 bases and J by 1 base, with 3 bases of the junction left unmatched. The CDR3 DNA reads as TGCGCCAGCAGCTTGGCCAACAGGGGGAACACTGAAGCTTTCTTT. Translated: CASSLANRGNTEAFF.

CDR3 sequence: CASSFREGSGNTIYF. CDR3 DNA: TGTGCCAGCAGCTTCCGGGAAGGCTCTGGAAACACCATATATTTT. The chain recombines TRBV7-7 with TRBJ1-3; D gene uncertain. The CDR3 extends over 15 amino acids. CDR1 is SSHAT, CDR2 FNYEAQ, per germline (reference sequence). Trimming removed 3 bases at V and 0 bases at J, with 9 bases between.

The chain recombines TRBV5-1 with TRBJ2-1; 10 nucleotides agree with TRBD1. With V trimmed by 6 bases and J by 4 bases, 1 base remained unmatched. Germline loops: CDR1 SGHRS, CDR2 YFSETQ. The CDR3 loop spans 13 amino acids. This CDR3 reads CASKGQGYNEQFF. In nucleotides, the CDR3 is TGCGCCAGCAAGGGACAGGGGTACAATGAGCAGTTCTTC.

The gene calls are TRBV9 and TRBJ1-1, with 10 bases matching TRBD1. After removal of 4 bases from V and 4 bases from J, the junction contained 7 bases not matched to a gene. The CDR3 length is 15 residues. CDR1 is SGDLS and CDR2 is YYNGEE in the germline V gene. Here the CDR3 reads CASSPRQGAGTEAFF. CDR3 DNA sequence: TGTGCCAGCAGCCCTAGACAGGGGGCCGGCACTGAAGCTTTCTTT.

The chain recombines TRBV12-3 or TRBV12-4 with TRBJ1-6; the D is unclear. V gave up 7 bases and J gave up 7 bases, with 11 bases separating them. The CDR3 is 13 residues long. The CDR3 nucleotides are TGTGCCAGCACCACACGTCCCAATTCACCCCTCCACTTT. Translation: CASTTRPNSPLHF.

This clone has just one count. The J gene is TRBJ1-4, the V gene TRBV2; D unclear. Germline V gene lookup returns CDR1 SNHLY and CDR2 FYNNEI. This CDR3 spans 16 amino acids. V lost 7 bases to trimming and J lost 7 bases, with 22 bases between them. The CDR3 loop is CASKPILLNLGEKLFF. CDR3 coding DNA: TGTGCCAGCAAACCCATCCTATTAAATCTAGGTGAAAAACTGTTTTTT. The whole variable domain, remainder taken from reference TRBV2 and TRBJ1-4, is EPEVTQTPSHQVTQMGQEVILRCVPISNHLYFYWYRQILGQKVEFLVSFYNNEISEKSEIFDDQFSVERPDGSNFTLKIRSTKLEDSAMYFCASKPILLNLGEKLFFGSGTQLSVL.

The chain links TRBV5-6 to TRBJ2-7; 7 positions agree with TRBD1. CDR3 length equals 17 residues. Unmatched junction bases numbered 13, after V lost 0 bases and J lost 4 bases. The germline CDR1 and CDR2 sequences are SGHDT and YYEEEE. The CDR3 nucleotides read TGTGCCAGCAGCTTGGAGTTTGTGACAGGGTTGGGGTACGAGCAGTACTTC. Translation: CASSLEFVTGLGYEQYF.

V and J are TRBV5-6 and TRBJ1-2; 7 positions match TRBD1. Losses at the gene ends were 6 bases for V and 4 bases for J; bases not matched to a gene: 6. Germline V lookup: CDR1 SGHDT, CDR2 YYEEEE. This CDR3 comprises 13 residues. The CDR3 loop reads CASTLTGSYGYTF. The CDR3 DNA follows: TGTGCCAGCACCCTGACAGGGTCCTATGGCTACACCTTC.